This T cell receptor (beta chain) came from a study of T cell repertoires in cytomegalovirus infection (dated by TCRdb to the late 2010s). A note on the overall study: The HLA type of each donor mattered for the analysis, because public TCR beta signatures pointed to carriage of CMV infection along with the matching HLA type. Study-wide findings and limitations: Cumulative frequency of public TCR beta family members discriminated carriers of CMV infection plus the relevant HLA type in this cohort and an independent roughly 330-donor cohort. The ex vivo response was dominated by HLA-C-restricted CMV-specific TCR beta clonotypes, which also provided the single most frequent clonotype in two of eight donors.

A note on this clonotype: Its target antigen remains unknown. A single base separates this from a much larger clone, so it may be a read error.

The CDR3 has 16 amino acids, counting the end cysteine and phenylalanine. CDR3 DNA only is kept here, 48 bases in frame from base 1. From V the trimming removes 1 base and from J it removes 11 bases, while the gene matches leave 10 bases of the junction unaccounted for. The germline V gene specifies SGHVS as CDR1 and FQNEAQ as CDR2. Instrument used: Illumina HiSeq 1500. The public sequencing data were trimmed at Q25 with fastp and processed into clonotypes with MiXCR by TCRdb, which kept only in-frame beta chains. Rows matching on CDR3 protein sequence are summarized as one entry with the most common DNA and genes. This sample is represented by 300,000 to 400,000 distinct CDR3 sequences; approximately 18% of them were singletons. Clones ranked in the top ten supply around 9.3% of the sample.

Source material: PBMCs. The sequence is built from TRBV7-8 and TRBJ2-3, and TRBD2 matches 12 of the central bases. The sequence came from a human donor in good health (CMV status not recorded). Some clones in this sample may be carry-over from other donors' samples. Read as DNA, the sequence is TGTGCCAGCAGCTTAGAGGGGCTAGCGGGGGGGAATAGGCAGTATTTT. This sequence encodes CASSLEGLAGGNRQYF.